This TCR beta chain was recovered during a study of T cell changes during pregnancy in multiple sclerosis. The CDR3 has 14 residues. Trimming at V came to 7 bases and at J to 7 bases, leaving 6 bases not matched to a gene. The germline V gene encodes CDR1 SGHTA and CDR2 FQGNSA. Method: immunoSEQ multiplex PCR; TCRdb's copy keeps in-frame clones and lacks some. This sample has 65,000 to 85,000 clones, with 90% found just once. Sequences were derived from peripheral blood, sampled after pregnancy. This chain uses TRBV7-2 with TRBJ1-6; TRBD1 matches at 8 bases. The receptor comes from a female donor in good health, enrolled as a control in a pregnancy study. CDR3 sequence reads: CASNPGGVNSPLHF. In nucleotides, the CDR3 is TGTGCCAGCAACCCAGGGGGCGTGAATTCACCCCTCCACTTT.